Presented here are 25 T cell receptor beta chains from one specimen sequenced in a study of blood T cell repertoires in COVID-19. TCRdb's copy holds only in-frame clones and misses some; the assay was immunoSEQ multiplex PCR. Among some 140,000 clones listed, 78% were seen once. What was sequenced was peripheral blood. The receptors were sampled from an elderly man with acute or convalescent COVID-19.

This clone was found a few times. This chain's CDR3 is CASSRTGSYNEQFF. The CDR3 coding sequence is TGTGCCAGCAGTAGGACAGGCTCCTACAATGAGCAGTTCTTC. The chain links TRBV28 to TRBJ2-1; 7 nucleotides agree with TRBD1. V was pared by 5 bases and J by 0 bases, with 1 base of the junction left unmatched. Germline V gene lookup returns CDR1 MDHEN and CDR2 SYDVKM. CDR3 length: 14 residues.

The gene calls are TRBV28 and TRBJ1-1; 8 bases align to TRBD1. The CDR3 contains 14 residues. V shed 3 bases and J 4 bases; nucleotides not matched to a gene: 4. In germline, CDR1 is MDHEN, CDR2 SYDVKM. CDR3: CASSLDRVVTEAFF. CDR3 nucleotides: TGTGCCAGCAGTTTGGACAGGGTGGTCACTGAAGCTTTCTTT.

This rearrangement joins TRBV5-4 to TRBJ2-1, with 13 bases matching TRBD2. Trimming removed 2 bases from V and 5 bases from J; junction bases left unmatched: 4. CDR3 length equals 16 residues. Germline V gene lookup returns CDR1 SGHNT and CDR2 YYREEE (reference sequence). CDR3 protein: CASSLPGLAGNNEQFF. DNA for the CDR3: TGTGCCAGCAGCTTACCGGGACTAGCGGGGAACAATGAGCAGTTCTTC.

The CDR3 spells CASTEGPSDYGYTF. The CDR3 nucleotides read TGTGCCAGTACGGAGGGGCCCTCCGACTATGGCTACACCTTC. This chain uses TRBV19 with TRBJ1-2; weak D call: TRBD1 (5 bases). Trimming pared 7 bases from V and 3 bases from J, leaving 15 bases between. The CDR3 is 14 amino acids. CDR1 and CDR2 (germline): LNHDA, SQIVND (reference sequence).

This chain links TRBV19 with TRBJ2-5; D may be TRBD1 (6 bases). Germline values: CDR1 LNHDA, CDR2 SQIVND (reference sequence). The CDR3 sequence is 14 residues long. V shed 7 bases and J shed 3 bases, with 15 bases lying between them. The CDR3, as DNA: TGTGCCAGTACCCCGACACAGGGAAAAGAGACCCAGTACTTC. Translated: CASTPTQGKETQYF.

The chain carries TRBV7-3 and TRBJ2-2, with D possibly TRBD2 on 6 matching bases. The CDR3 covers 14 residues. V lost 5 bases and J 5 bases, leaving 12 bases between the germline ends. Germline loops: CDR1 SGHTA, CDR2 FQGTGA. The CDR3 region is CASSNNGGTGELFF. The DNA of the CDR3 is TGTGCCAGCAGCAATAACGGAGGGACCGGGGAGCTGTTTTTT.

The genes are TRBV6-6 and TRBJ1-1, with a weak D call TRBD1 (6 bases). Per the germline V gene, CDR1 is MNHNY and CDR2 is SVGAGI (reference sequence). The CDR3 sequence is 17 residues long. V was cut by 5 bases and J by 4 bases, with 23 bases left in between. The CDR3 DNA reads TGTGCCAGCAGTCCCCCGGGGGGGCGGGTATGGGCCACTGAAGCTTTCTTT. Translating gives CASSPPGGRVWATEAFF.

The chain employs TRBV7-6 and TRBJ1-2; unclear D gene. V lost 5 bases, J lost 4 bases, and 17 bases lay in between. This CDR3 comprises 15 residues. Germline V CDR1 and CDR2: SGHVS, FNYEAQ. The CDR3 region has the DNA TGTGCCAGCAGCCCCGGAGGGCCCGAATTCTATGGCTACACCTTC. Translation gives CASSPGGPEFYGYTF.

The V and J genes are TRBV7-6 and TRBJ1-6; D uncertain. CDR3 size: 15 residues. From germline, CDR1 is SGHVS and CDR2 FNYEAQ. V was pared by 2 bases and J by 2 bases, with 7 bases between. The CDR3 bases are TGTGCCAGCAGCTTAAACCCTACCTATAATTCACCCCTCCACTTT. This codes for CASSLNPTYNSPLHF.

This clone showed up just a few times. V gene TRBV12-1 combines with J gene TRBJ2-7; TRBD2, the table's D call, lacks a check against the DNA. TRBV12-1 is annotated as a pseudogene. The CDR3 is made up of 18 amino acids. CDR3 region: CASSFARNHSRGSYEQYV. DNA for the CDR3: TGTGCCAGCAGCTTTGCGCGGAACCACTCCCGGGGATCCTACGAGCAGTACGTC.

The gene calls are TRBV19 and TRBJ1-1; 7 bases fit TRBD1. V shed 0 bases, J shed 5 bases, and the junction held 12 bases outside the gene matches. Per germline, CDR1 LNHDA and CDR2 SQIVND (reference sequence). The CDR3 loop spans 17 amino acids. The CDR3 region has the DNA TGTGCCAGTAGTATAGATCGAGGGGGCAGGGGGTCAACTGAAGCTTTCTTT. It is translated as CASSIDRGGRGSTEAFF.

The chain recombines TRBV12-3 or TRBV12-4 with TRBJ1-2; 7 nucleotides match TRBD1. Losses at the gene ends were 7 bases for V and 5 bases for J; bases not matched to a gene: 7. The CDR3 length is 13 residues. The CDR3 DNA is TGTGCCAGCACCCGGACAGGCTCGTATGGCTACACCTTC. Translating it yields CASTRTGSYGYTF.

The V and J genes are TRBV6-5 and TRBJ1-1; TRBD1 matches 8 bases. CDR3 length equals 13 residues. Trimming took 8 bases from V and 8 from J; bases not matched to a gene: 10. CDR1 is MNHEY, CDR2 SVGAGI, per germline. CDR3 protein: CASSNAGGTEAFF. Here the CDR3 DNA reads TGTGCCAGCTCGAACGCAGGGGGCACGGAAGCTTTCTTT.

The chain uses TRBV18 and TRBJ1-1; no definite D call. Trimming removed 3 bases at V and 0 bases at J, with 8 bases between. The V gene's germline CDR1 is KGHSH and CDR2 LQKENI. The CDR3 covers 14 residues. This CDR3 is CASSPEGLNTEAFF. CDR3 in DNA: TGTGCCAGCTCACCTGAGGGCCTGAACACTGAAGCTTTCTTT.

The chain combines TRBV7-3 with TRBJ2-3, with D perhaps TRBD1 (5 bases). The V and J ends lost 0 bases and 0 bases respectively, with 7 bases between them. The germline V gene has CDR1 SGHTA and CDR2 FQGTGA. This CDR3 spans 15 amino acids. The CDR3 DNA sequence: TGTGCCAGCAGCTTAACAGGGGCTAGCACAGATACGCAGTATTTT. As protein: CASSLTGASTDTQYF. Full variable domain (outside the CDR3, taken from reference TRBV7-3 and TRBJ2-3): GAGVSQTPSNKVTEKGKYVELRCDPISGHTALYWYRQSLGQGPEFLIYFQGTGAADDSGLPNDRFFAVRPEGSVSTLKIQRTERGDSAVYLCASSLTGASTDTQYFGPGTRLTVL.

This rearrangement joins TRBV7-3 to TRBJ2-1; D possibly corresponds to TRBD2 (7 bases). The CDR3 is 16 amino acids. The germline V and J ends were trimmed by 4 bases and 6 bases, with 19 bases remaining between them. Looked up from germline, CDR1 is SGHTA and CDR2 is FQGTGA. This CDR3 is CASSSDVGRGGNEQFF. The CDR3 DNA reads TGTGCCAGCAGCTCTGATGTGGGTAGGGGGGGCAATGAGCAGTTCTTC.

The chain links TRBV15 to TRBJ1-1, with TRBD1 identical over 7 bases. Losses at the gene ends were 0 bases for V and 2 bases for J; bases not matched to a gene: 6. CDR3 size: 16 residues. CDR1 LNHNV and CDR2 YYDKDF come from the germline V gene (reference sequence). Here the CDR3 reads CATSRDPGQLNTEAFF. For the CDR3, the DNA is TGTGCCACCAGCAGAGATCCGGGACAGCTAAACACTGAAGCTTTCTTT.

The chain's CDR3 is CASSQGQALAGDPTDTQYF. CDR3 nucleotides: TGTGCCAGCAGCCAAGGACAAGCTCTAGCGGGTGACCCCACAGATACGCAGTATTTT. The V call is TRBV3-1 (or the pseudogene TRBV3-2), the J call TRBJ2-3, with 8 nucleotides matching TRBD2. The germline CDR1 and CDR2 sequences are LGHDT and YNNKEL (reference sequence). The ends lost 1 base at V and 2 bases at J; junction bases unmatched: 14. This CDR3 has 19 amino acids.

V usage is TRBV5-4 and J usage is TRBJ1-1; 9 nucleotides agree with TRBD1. CDR3 length: 15 residues. Germline assignment: CDR1 SGHNT and CDR2 YYREEE (reference sequence). Germline trimming cut 3 bases from V and 2 bases from J; bases unmatched to any gene: 5. In DNA, the CDR3 is TGTGCCAGCAGCTCTCCGGGACAGGGTAACACTGAAGCTTTCTTT. The encoded protein is CASSSPGQGNTEAFF.

This chain links TRBV6-5 with TRBJ2-7; D is unclear. Germline loops: CDR1 MNHEY, CDR2 SVGAGI. This CDR3 is 14 amino acids long. The V and J ends lost 6 bases and 0 bases respectively, with 12 bases between them. The CDR3 coding sequence is TGTGCCAGCAGGAGTGGAACGGGCTCCTACGAGCAGTACGTC. Residues: CASRSGTGSYEQYV.

V is TRBV7-9 and J is TRBJ2-7; 11 bases align to TRBD1. From germline, CDR1 is SEHNR and CDR2 FQNEAQ (reference sequence). The J segment lost 1 base and the V segment lost 7 bases, leaving 3 bases of the junction unmatched. The CDR3 has 14 residues. The CDR3 coding sequence is TGTGCCAGCAAGAGGGACAGGGGGTCCTACGAGCAGTACTTC. It codes for CASKRDRGSYEQYF.

CDR3 sequence reads: CASSQDRGTEAFF. The CDR3 DNA follows: TGCGCCAGCAGCCAAGATAGGGGAACTGAAGCTTTCTTT. The genes are TRBV4-1 and TRBJ1-1, with a possible D match to TRBD1 (5 bases). Trimming left V 0 bases short and J 5 bases short, with 7 bases between. This CDR3 region has 13 residues. The V gene's germline CDR1 is MGHRA and CDR2 YSYEKL.

V gene TRBV28 combines with J gene TRBJ2-5; TRBD1 matches at 9 bases. Trimming at V came to 5 bases and at J to 3 bases, leaving 4 bases not matched to a gene. The length of the CDR3 is 14 residues. Germline lookup yields CDR1 MDHEN and CDR2 SYDVKM. Here the CDR3 reads CASSMTGGEETQYF. Here the CDR3 DNA reads TGTGCCAGCAGTATGACAGGGGGAGAAGAGACCCAGTACTTC.

The rearrangement uses TRBV25-1 and TRBJ2-1; D might be TRBD1 (6 bases). The V end was cut by 5 bases, the J end by 8 bases, with 13 bases between. The V gene's germline CDR1 is MGHDK and CDR2 SYGVNS. This CDR3 region has 13 residues. CDR3 DNA sequence: TGTGCCAGCAGTAGGGGGAATTGGGATGAGCAGTTCTTC. This sequence encodes CASSRGNWDEQFF.

This sequence joins TRBV6-2 or TRBV6-3 and TRBJ1-2; 7 bases are shared with TRBD1. Germline-derived CDR1 and CDR2 are MNHEY and SVGEGT. J gave up 5 bases and V 0 bases, and 3 bases lay outside the gene matches. This CDR3 region has 14 residues. This chain's CDR3 is CASSYSGQNYGYTF. The CDR3, as DNA: TGTGCCAGCAGTTACTCGGGACAGAATTATGGCTACACCTTC.